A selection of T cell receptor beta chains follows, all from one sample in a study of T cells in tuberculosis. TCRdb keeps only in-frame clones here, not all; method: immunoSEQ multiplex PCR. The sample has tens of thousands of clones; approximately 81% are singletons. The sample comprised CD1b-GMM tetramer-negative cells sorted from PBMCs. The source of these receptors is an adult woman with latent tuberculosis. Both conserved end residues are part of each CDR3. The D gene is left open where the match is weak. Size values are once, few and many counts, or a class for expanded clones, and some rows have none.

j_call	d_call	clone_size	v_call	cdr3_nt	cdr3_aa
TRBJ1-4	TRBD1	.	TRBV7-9	TGTGCCAGCAATGGACAGGGTAATGAAAAACTGTTTTTT	CASNGQGNEKLFF
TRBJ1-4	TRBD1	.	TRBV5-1	TGCGCCAGCAGCTTGGGGGACAGGGTTAATGAAAAACTGTTTTTT	CASSLGDRVNEKLFF
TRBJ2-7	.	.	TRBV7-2	TGTGCCAGCAGCCCATATTCACAGGGCCTCTACGAGCAGTACTTC	CASSPYSQGLYEQYF
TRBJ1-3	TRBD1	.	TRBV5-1	TGCGCCAGCAGCTTGACGGACAGGGGTTCTGGAAACACCATATATTTT	CASSLTDRGSGNTIYF
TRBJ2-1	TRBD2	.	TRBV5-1	TGCGCCAGCAGCTTGGAGCTAGCGGGAGGCCGGGGTGAGCAGTTCTTC	CASSLELAGGRGEQFF
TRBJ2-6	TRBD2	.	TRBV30	TGTGCCTGGAGTCGAAAAGCGGGAGCTGGGGCCAACGTCCTGACTTTC	CAWSRKAGAGANVLTF
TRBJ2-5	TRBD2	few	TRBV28	TGTGCCAGCAGTCCTACTCTAGCGGGAGCCCCTCTTGGGGAGACCCAGTACTTC	CASSPTLAGAPLGETQYF
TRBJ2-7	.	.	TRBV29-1	TGCAGCGTCGGGGAGTCCAATTCCTACGAGCAGTACTTC	CSVGESNSYEQYF
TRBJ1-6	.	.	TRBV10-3	TGTGCCATCAAAGGGAGCTCCTATAATTCACCCCTCCACTTT	CAIKGSSYNSPLHF
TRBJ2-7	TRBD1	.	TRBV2	TGTGCCAGCGGGACAGAGCTAGGCGAGCAGTACTTC	CASGTELGEQYF
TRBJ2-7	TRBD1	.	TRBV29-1	TGCAGCGTCCTGAGGCGAGACAGGGGGCGAGAGCAGTACTTC	CSVLRRDRGREQYF
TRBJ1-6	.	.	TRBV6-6	TGTGCCAGCAGTAAAACCGACGGCGGGGGTTCACCCCTCCACTTT	CASSKTDGGGSPLHF
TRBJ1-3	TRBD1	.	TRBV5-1	TGCGCCAGCAGCGTACAGGGGGGAAGCTCTGGAAACACCATATATTTT	CASSVQGGSSGNTIYF
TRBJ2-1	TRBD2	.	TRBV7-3	TGTGCCAGCAGCCCTCTAAGCGGGGCTGCCTACAATGAGCAGTTCTTC	CASSPLSGAAYNEQFF
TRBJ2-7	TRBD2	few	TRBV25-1	TGTGCCAGCATCCAAGGGGGACCTAGCGGGAGGTACCCCGAGCAGTACTTC	CASIQGGPSGRYPEQYF
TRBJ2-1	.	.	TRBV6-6	TGTGCCAGCAGTCCTCCGGGTAACAATGAGCAGTTCTTC	CASSPPGNNEQFF
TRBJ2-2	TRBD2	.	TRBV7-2	TGTGCCAGCAGATTCAGCGGGGGAAACACCGGGGAGCTGTTTTTT	CASRFSGGNTGELFF
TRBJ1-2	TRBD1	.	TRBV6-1	TGTGCCAGCAGACCGGGACAGGGCCTTGGAGGCTACACCTTC	CASRPGQGLGGYTF
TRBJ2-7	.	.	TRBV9	TGTGCCAGCAGCCCCTCGGGGGGCGGACTGAGCTCCTACGAGCAGTACTTC	CASSPSGGGLSSYEQYF
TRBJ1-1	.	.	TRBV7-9	TGTGCCAGCAGCTTTATAGAGGAGAACAAAGCTTTCTTT	CASSFIEENKAFF
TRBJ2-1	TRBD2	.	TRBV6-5	TGTGCCAGCACTCCCGGGGGGGGTGAGCAGTTCTTC	CASTPGGGEQFF
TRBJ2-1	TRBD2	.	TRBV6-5	TGTGCCAGCAGCGCCGGGACTAGCGGTAATGAGCAGTTCTTC	CASSAGTSGNEQFF
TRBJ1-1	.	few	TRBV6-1	TGTGCCAGCACTCAGACAGACACTGAAGCTTTCTTT	CASTQTDTEAFF